This T cell receptor (beta chain) was observed in a study of shared T cell receptors in the human thymus. Data came from immunoSEQ multiplex PCR; TCRdb stores just in-frame clones and leaves some out. The table records about 660,000 clones, 88% of them present only once. There are 11 residues in the CDR3. Germline-derived CDR1 and CDR2 are GTSNPN and SVGIG (reference sequence). The same data also went into a second study, on human thymus T cells. As reported in that work: The donor group consisted of healthy Finnish infants who were having corrective surgery for congenital heart defects. The study used thymus tissue resected during corrective heart surgery. Apparent skewing of V and J gene usage characterized both thymic and blood repertoires. Related research examined unrelated individuals and reported that their thymic repertoires overlapped highly.

Sequencing was carried out using thymocytes. This clonotype was obtained from a boy under three years old with a congenital heart defect. The rearrangement links TRBV30 to TRBJ1-2; possible D gene TRBD1, 6 bases. The CDR3 loop reads CATGTVYGYTF. The CDR3 coding sequence is TGTGCGACAGGAACGGTCTATGGCTACACCTTC.